The 2 T cell receptor beta chains presented below share a single source sample, sequenced in a study of identical twins. TCRdb reanalysed the 5' RACE reads using MiXCR and keeps one entry per CDR3 protein. The sample lists 600,000 to 800,000 distinct CDR3 sequences; around 20% were seen once. A further study also used this sample, focusing on T cells expressing NK-cell markers.

The material sequenced was PBMCs. The receptors shown here come from a young woman in good health.

This chain connects TRBV7-9 to TRBJ2-1; TRBD2 matches at 10 bases. The CDR3 is 15 amino acids. The V segment lost 0 bases and the J segment 8 bases; nucleotides outside the gene matches: 4. Germline lookup yields CDR1 SEHNR and CDR2 FQNEAQ (reference sequence). The chain's CDR3 is CASSLAASGSHEQFF. CDR3 in DNA: TGTGCCAGCAGCTTAGCGGCTAGCGGGAGTCATGAGCAGTTCTTC.

This clonotype was seen a handful of times. The chain has TRBV29-1 and TRBJ1-2; a weak D match, TRBD1 (5 bases). Germline V lookup: CDR1 SQVTM, CDR2 ANQGSEA. CDR3 size: 11 residues. The V and J ends lost 7 bases and 4 bases respectively, with 10 bases between them. The CDR3 DNA follows: TGCAGCGGGGGGGACGGCTATGGCTACACCTTC. Protein product: CSGGDGYGYTF.